Below are 31 T cell receptor beta chains sequenced from a single sample in a study of regulatory T cells in long-lasting Graves disease. The time point denotes: newly diagnosed GD, antithyroid drugs for less than 3 months. Construction of the TCR library relied on RNA isolated from PBMCs. Investigators prepared the TCR beta libraries by applying iRepertoire HTBI primers and Arm-PCR of CDR3 regions. TCRdb passed the multiplex PCR reads through MiXCR, listing each CDR3 protein once. This sample carries hundreds of thousands of distinct CDR3 sequences, 12% of them seen once, and the ten largest clones take 7.5% to 9%. These records were also assigned to another study, of T cells in Graves' hyperthyroidism and ophthalmopathy.

The starting material was peripheral blood mononuclear cells (PBMCs), obtained at new diagnosis, from a patient treated with antithyroid drugs. The receptors here all came from a woman under 40 with Graves disease.

In this sample, this clonotype turned up many times. This chain uses TRBV2 with TRBJ2-7; D is ambiguous. Germline CDR1 SNHLY, CDR2 FYNNEI. CDR3 length equals 15 residues. Trimming removed 4 bases from V and 4 bases from J, with 17 bases in between. CDR3 sequence reads: CASSVVTSRAYEQYF. The DNA for the CDR3 is TGTGCCAGCAGTGTGGTTACAAGTAGGGCGTACGAGCAGTACTTC.

This clonotype was detected many times. This chain joins TRBV20-1 and TRBJ1-1; D not certain. Trimming took off 4 bases at V and 5 bases at J, with 17 bases between the two ends. CDR3 length: 14 residues. Germline assignment: CDR1 DFQATT and CDR2 SNEGSKA (reference sequence). CDR3 bases: TGCAGTGCTACCTCCCCCGAATCCGCTACTGAAGCTTTCTTT. The encoded protein is CSATSPESATEAFF.

With regard to this clonotype: This may arise from a read error, as a much more abundant clone is one base away. The genes are TRBV12-3 or TRBV12-4 and TRBJ2-7; 10 bases agree with TRBD2. The length of the CDR3 is 15 residues. The trim removed 6 bases at V and 7 bases at J, leaving 12 bases unmatched. CDR3 region: CASSEGLAGDYEQYF. The CDR3 nucleotides are TGTGCCAGCAGCGAAGGTCTAGCGGGAGACTATGAGCAGTACTTC.

At least ten counts were recorded for this clonotype. The gene calls are TRBV11-2 and TRBJ1-5; tentative D call: TRBD1 (6 bases). V was trimmed by 5 bases and J by 5 bases, leaving 13 bases between them. The CDR3 covers 14 residues. The V gene's germline CDR1 is SGHAT and CDR2 FQNNGV. CDR3 in DNA: TGTGCCAGCAGCCTCGGACAGTACGATCAGCCCCAGCATTTT. This encodes CASSLGQYDQPQHF.

This clonotype was seen a few times. V and J are TRBV27 and TRBJ2-7; weak D call: TRBD1 (7 bases). V lost 4 bases to trimming and J lost 6 bases, with 22 bases between them. The CDR3 has 16 amino acids. The germline V gene has CDR1 MNHEY and CDR2 SMNVEV (reference sequence). The CDR3 bases are TGTGCCAGCAGTTCCTATCAGGGGGGCCCTTCGGGCGAGCAGTACTTC. Protein: CASSSYQGGPSGEQYF.

This clonotype showed up many times. The chain is built from TRBV6-1 and TRBJ1-6; no firm D call. The germline V and J ends were trimmed by 6 bases and 0 bases, with 6 bases remaining between them. The germline gives CDR1 MNHNS, CDR2 SASEGT. The length of the CDR3 is 14 residues. CDR3 sequence: CASRGSSYNSPLHF. The CDR3 DNA sequence: TGTGCCAGCAGGGGTAGCTCCTATAATTCACCCCTCCACTTT.

The V gene is TRBV20-1, the J gene TRBJ2-7; weak D call: TRBD2 (5 bases). Germline V gene data show CDR1 as DFQATT and CDR2 as SNEGSKA (reference sequence). The CDR3 is made up of 12 amino acids. V was shortened by 5 bases and J by 3 bases, with 11 bases between the two germline ends. CDR3 loop: CSASEVGYEQYF. CDR3 bases: TGCAGTGCTTCGGAGGTAGGCTACGAGCAGTACTTC.

This clonotype showed up many times. The chain combines TRBV27 with TRBJ2-5; D is perhaps TRBD1 or TRBD2 (5 bases each). The V end lost 2 bases, the J end lost 8 bases, and 12 bases lay between the germline ends. This CDR3 spans 13 amino acids. The germline V gene encodes CDR1 MNHEY and CDR2 SMNVEV (reference sequence). The CDR3 DNA is TGTGCCAGCAGTTTAGTCGGGGCCCCCACCCAGTACTTC. It translates to CASSLVGAPTQYF.

The gene calls are TRBV9 and TRBJ2-2; D unclear. The germline V gene encodes CDR1 SGDLS and CDR2 YYNGEE. Deletions cut 2 bases from V and 7 bases from J, with 9 bases between. The CDR3 consists of 13 residues. This CDR3 reads CASSVDPGGELFF. DNA of the CDR3: TGTGCCAGCAGCGTTGACCCGGGCGGGGAGCTGTTTTTT.

This clonotype has at least ten counts. The rearrangement uses TRBV11-1 and TRBJ2-7, with TRBD1 as a possible D gene (6 bases). CDR3 length equals 17 residues. CDR1 SGHAT and CDR2 FQDESV come from the germline V gene (reference sequence). The V end was cut by 0 bases, the J end by 2 bases, with 17 bases between. In nucleotides, the CDR3 is TGTGCCAGCAGCTTAGCGACAGCTCTCCAGGGGACCTACGAGCAGTACTTC. Translating it yields CASSLATALQGTYEQYF. The full variable domain, its missing parts supplied by reference TRBV11-1 and TRBJ2-7, is EAEVAQSPRYKITEKSQAVAFWCDPISGHATLYWYRQILGQGPELLVQFQDESVVDDSQLPKDRFSAERLKGVDSTLKIQPAELGDSAMYLCASSLATALQGTYEQYFGPGTRLTVT.

This clonotype has a count of ten or more. The genes are TRBV24-1 and TRBJ2-3; 8 bases are a match to TRBD1. The junction had 2 bases not matched to a gene; V was cut back by 9 bases and J by 1 base. The CDR3 totals 13 residues. Looked up from germline, CDR1 is KGHDR and CDR2 is SFDVKD. DNA for the CDR3: TGTGCCACCGGGACAGGAGGCACAGATACGCAGTATTTT. This codes for CATGTGGTDTQYF.

This clonotype was counted at least ten times. The chain employs TRBV20-1 and TRBJ2-7; maybe TRBD2 (7 bases). This CDR3 has 14 amino acids. V lost 1 base and J lost 2, with 12 bases in between. Germline CDR1 is DFQATT and CDR2 is SNEGSKA (reference sequence). For the CDR3, the DNA is TGCAGTGCTAGAGGGGGGGGCGTGCCCTACGAGCAGTACTTC. It is translated as CSARGGGVPYEQYF.

This clonotype has ten or more counts. This chain links TRBV20-1 with TRBJ1-1, with 9 bases identical to TRBD1. Germline CDR1 DFQATT, CDR2 SNEGSKA (reference sequence). V gave up 3 bases and J gave up 8 bases; unmatched junction bases: 4. The CDR3 totals 12 residues. CDR3 DNA: TGCAGTGCTAGGGGGGACAGGGTGGAAGCTTTCTTT. Amino acid sequence: CSARGDRVEAFF.

The chain employs TRBV14 and TRBJ2-3; 11 bases match TRBD2. The germline CDR1 and CDR2 sequences are SGHDN and FVKESK. Trimming at V came to 3 bases and at J to 2 bases, leaving 10 bases not matched to a gene. The CDR3 runs to 18 residues. CDR3 sequence reads: CASSHGRLGLAVTDTQYF. The CDR3 coding sequence is TGTGCCAGCAGCCACGGGAGGTTGGGACTAGCGGTCACAGATACGCAGTATTTT.

This clonotype was observed at least ten times. V usage is TRBV4-1 and J usage is TRBJ2-5, with 10 bases aligning to TRBD2. Losses at the gene ends were 2 bases for V and 5 bases for J; bases not matched to a gene: 5. CDR1 is MGHRA and CDR2 is YSYEKL in the germline V gene. The CDR3 totals 15 residues. The CDR3 is CASSQLAGVRETQYF. For the CDR3, the DNA is TGCGCCAGCAGCCAACTAGCGGGAGTAAGGGAGACCCAGTACTTC.

The table lists this clonotype with many counts. V gene TRBV2 combines with J gene TRBJ1-6; D is perhaps TRBD1 (6 bases). The CDR3 covers 14 residues. The V gene's germline CDR1 is SNHLY and CDR2 FYNNEI. The V end was cut by 5 bases, the J end by 7 bases, with 12 bases between. This CDR3 is CASSLQGPNSPLHF. The DNA for the CDR3 is TGTGCCAGCAGTTTACAGGGACCCAATTCACCCCTCCACTTT. The full variable domain, in which reference TRBV2 and TRBJ1-6 provide the parts outside the CDR3, is EPEVTQTPSHQVTQMGQEVILRCVPISNHLYFYWYRQILGQKVEFLVSFYNNEISEKSEIFDDQFSVERPDGSNFTLKIRSTKLEDSAMYFCASSLQGPNSPLHFGNGTRLTVT.

At least ten counts were recorded for this clonotype. The chain joins TRBV6-2 or TRBV6-3 to TRBJ2-1; the match to TRBD2 covers 8 bases. Trimming at V came to 1 base and at J to 5 bases, leaving 10 bases not matched to a gene. This CDR3 is 17 amino acids long. From germline, CDR1 is MNHEY and CDR2 SVGEGT. CDR3 in amino acids: CASSYFGIAGQHNEQFF. Here the CDR3 DNA reads TGTGCCAGCAGTTACTTCGGGATAGCGGGACAACACAATGAGCAGTTCTTC.

This clonotype was recorded at least ten times. The chain uses TRBV7-2 and TRBJ2-6, with D possibly TRBD1 on 6 matching bases. Germline V lookup: CDR1 SGHTA, CDR2 FQGNSA. V was cut by 5 bases and J by 0 bases, with 17 bases left in between. The CDR3 totals 18 residues. The CDR3 DNA reads TGTGCCAGCAGCCTCCAGAGCAGGGGAATCTCTGGGGCCAACGTCCTGACTTTC. Residues: CASSLQSRGISGANVLTF.

This clonotype was detected ten times or more. The chain carries TRBV6-1 and TRBJ1-2, with D unclear. CDR1 and CDR2 from the germline V gene are MNHNS and SASEGT. The CDR3 is made up of 17 amino acids. The V end lost 6 bases, the J end lost 2 bases, and 22 bases lay between the germline ends. The CDR3 DNA is TGTGCCAGCAGACCCCCCATTCTGGAGGGATTAAACTATGGCTACACCTTC. This codes for CASRPPILEGLNYGYTF.

Comment on this clonotype: A read error is possible here, since a much larger clone lies one base away. The genes are TRBV29-1 and TRBJ2-5; D uncertain. CDR1 and CDR2 from the germline V gene are SQVTM and ANQGSEA. The CDR3 contains 14 residues. V was pared by 2 bases and J by 11 bases, with 21 bases between. The CDR3 DNA is TGCAGCGTTGAATTTTCCTACACCTCAAATGAGCAGTACTTC. It specifies CSVEFSYTSNEQYF.

This clonotype showed up many times. The chain has TRBV2 and TRBJ1-1, with no clear D. This CDR3 is built from 14 residues. The germline V gene encodes CDR1 SNHLY and CDR2 FYNNEI. The V and J ends lost 1 base and 6 bases respectively, with 12 bases between them. CDR3 in DNA: TGTGCCAGCAGTGAAGGCCCCGGGGATCCTGAAGCTTTCTTT. The encoded protein is CASSEGPGDPEAFF.

This clonotype was counted at least ten times. The chain uses TRBV28 and TRBJ2-7; D is ambiguous. Trimming cost V 2 bases and J 3 bases, with 17 bases left between them. Looked up from germline, CDR1 is MDHEN and CDR2 is SYDVKM. The CDR3 extends over 16 amino acids. The CDR3 sequence: CASSLNPDGDYYEQYF. The CDR3 DNA sequence: TGTGCCAGCAGTTTAAACCCGGACGGAGATTACTACGAGCAGTACTTC.

This clonotype came up many times. This sequence joins TRBV5-1 and TRBJ2-1, with TRBD2 as a possible D gene (7 bases). The V gene lost 4 bases and the J gene lost 0 bases, with 17 bases spanning the gap. Germline V gene sequence: CDR1 SGHRS, CDR2 YFSETQ. The CDR3 consists of 17 residues. CDR3 sequence: CASSHGGGRYSYNEQFF. The CDR3 region has the DNA TGCGCCAGCAGCCACGGCGGGGGCAGATACTCCTACAATGAGCAGTTCTTC.

This clonotype has only a few counts. The rearrangement uses TRBV4-3 and TRBJ2-2, with 9 bases identical to TRBD2. Germline V gene data show CDR1 as LGHNA and CDR2 as YSLEER. The CDR3 contains 15 residues. The J segment lost 3 bases and the V segment lost 4 bases, leaving 3 bases of the junction unmatched. The CDR3 DNA follows: TGCGCCAGCAGCCGACGACTAGCGGACACCGGGGAGCTGTTTTTT. This gives the protein CASSRRLADTGELFF.

The table lists this clonotype with a few counts. This rearrangement joins TRBV5-6 to TRBJ2-5; D possibly corresponds to TRBD1 (5 bases). The germline V gene has CDR1 SGHDT and CDR2 YYEEEE. Between the trimmed V and J ends, which lost 2 bases and 5 bases, there was a span of 13 bases. The CDR3 has 14 amino acids. This CDR3 reads CASSFTGIRETQYF. CDR3 nucleotides: TGTGCCAGCAGCTTCACAGGCATTCGGGAGACCCAGTACTTC.

This clonotype was observed at least ten times. The chain combines TRBV10-3 with TRBJ2-7; 7 nucleotides line up with TRBD2. CDR1 is ENHRY and CDR2 is SYGVKD in the germline V gene. CDR3 length: 12 residues. J gave up 5 bases and V 3 bases, and 1 base lay outside the gene matches. CDR3 coding DNA: TGTGCCATCAGTGACAGCGGGAACGAGCAGTACTTC. It is translated as CAISDSGNEQYF.

This clonotype was seen only a few times. The V gene is TRBV7-9, the J gene TRBJ2-2, with D possibly being TRBD1 (5 bases). The CDR3 contains 17 residues. The germline V gene has CDR1 SEHNR and CDR2 FQNEAQ (reference sequence). V was shortened by 3 bases and J by 0 bases, with 14 bases between the two germline ends. The CDR3 nucleotides are TGTGCCAGCAGCTTTATCTTACCAGGGCCGAACACCGGGGAGCTGTTTTTT. Translated: CASSFILPGPNTGELFF.

This clonotype has at least ten counts. The chain employs TRBV11-2 and TRBJ2-3, with 12 bases identical to TRBD2. CDR3 size: 17 residues. Germline CDR1 reads SGHAT; CDR2 reads FQNNGV. J was trimmed by 1 base and V by 2 bases; bases with no gene match: 4. CDR3 nucleotide sequence: TGTGCCAGCAGCTTACTAGCGGGAGGGGGGCGCACAGATACGCAGTATTTT. Its translation: CASSLLAGGGRTDTQYF.

This chain uses TRBV7-8 with TRBJ1-2; TRBD1 agrees at 9 bases. The germline V gene has CDR1 SGHVS and CDR2 FQNEAQ. Trimming at V came to 3 bases and at J to 5 bases, leaving 7 bases not matched to a gene. The CDR3 covers 15 residues. The CDR3 DNA follows: TGTGCCAGCAGCTTTTCCGGGACAGGGAGGTATGGCTACACCTTC. This gives the protein CASSFSGTGRYGYTF.

This clonotype was seen only a few times. The chain joins TRBV4-1 to TRBJ2-3; D is perhaps TRBD2 (6 bases). CDR1 is MGHRA and CDR2 is YSYEKL in the germline V gene. Trimming took 4 bases from V and 0 from J, leaving 14 bases between them. The CDR3 totals 16 residues. The CDR3 is CASSLQSGRSTDTQYF. CDR3 sequence (DNA): TGCGCCAGCAGCCTACAGAGCGGGCGAAGCACAGATACGCAGTATTTT.

The chain joins TRBV5-1 to TRBJ2-7; D remains ambiguous. Per germline, CDR1 SGHRS and CDR2 YFSETQ. Trimming cost V 5 bases and J 3 bases, with 21 bases left between them. This CDR3 region has 16 residues. The CDR3 spells CASRGAGSSTHYEQYF. In DNA, the CDR3 is TGCGCCAGCAGAGGCGCCGGGTCCTCGACGCACTACGAGCAGTACTTC.